Listed below are T cell receptor beta chains from one sample, sequenced in a study of T cells in Graves' hyperthyroidism and ophthalmopathy. One entry per CDR3 protein, called by TCRdb with MiXCR from the multiplex PCR reads. The sample holds some 550,000 distinct CDR3 sequences, 20% seen once. Sequencing used blood. These receptor sequences come from a man younger than 35 with Graves' hyperthyroidism. CDR3s leave out the opening cysteine and the closing phenylalanine or tryptophan. Size values are once, few and many counts, or a class for expanded clones, and some rows have none.

v_call: TRBV11-1
j_call: TRBJ2-7
clone_size: few
cdr3_aa: ASSLRQGRGSYEQY

v_call: TRBV2
j_call: TRBJ1-5
clone_size: many
cdr3_aa: ASSQTVFSNQPQH

v_call: TRBV6-1
j_call: TRBJ1-2
clone_size: -
cdr3_aa: ASSGPPEYGYT

v_call: TRBV30
j_call: TRBJ1-2
clone_size: once
cdr3_aa: AWRRARDSFAT

v_call: TRBV20-1
j_call: TRBJ1-1
clone_size: many
cdr3_aa: SADTGTGTEAF

v_call: TRBV9
j_call: TRBJ1-2
clone_size: many
cdr3_aa: ASGGGRDRDYGYT

v_call: TRBV28
j_call: TRBJ1-5
clone_size: many
cdr3_aa: ASSFRDRFNQPQH

v_call: TRBV5-1
j_call: TRBJ1-1
clone_size: -
cdr3_aa: ASSWYGAEAF

v_call: TRBV10-3
j_call: TRBJ2-7
clone_size: many
cdr3_aa: AISGAGGLSYEQY

v_call: TRBV29-1
j_call: TRBJ1-1
clone_size: -
cdr3_aa: SGGQGTEAF

v_call: TRBV6-4
j_call: TRBJ1-2
clone_size: few
cdr3_aa: ASPTGLNYGYT

v_call: TRBV12-3/TRBV12-4
j_call: TRBJ2-5
clone_size: -
cdr3_aa: ASSSPGQGQETQY

v_call: TRBV6-5
j_call: TRBJ2-7
clone_size: many
cdr3_aa: ASSYGMKAYEQY

v_call: TRBV11-1
j_call: TRBJ2-7
clone_size: many
cdr3_aa: ASSHIKTEQY

v_call: TRBV29-1
j_call: TRBJ1-5
clone_size: -
cdr3_aa: SVGAPNQPQH

v_call: TRBV7-9
j_call: TRBJ1-1
clone_size: many
cdr3_aa: ASSSSATGADTEAF

v_call: TRBV19
j_call: TRBJ1-2
clone_size: few
cdr3_aa: ASSIGTEYYGYT

v_call: TRBV5-1
j_call: TRBJ2-7
clone_size: many
cdr3_aa: ASSLAAGQSYEQY

v_call: TRBV28
j_call: TRBJ1-3
clone_size: many
cdr3_aa: ASSLSPGGGNTIY

v_call: TRBV12-3/TRBV12-4
j_call: TRBJ1-1
clone_size: -
cdr3_aa: ASRPQNTEAF

v_call: TRBV2
j_call: TRBJ1-5
clone_size: many
cdr3_aa: ASRPQGGNQPQH

v_call: TRBV2
j_call: TRBJ2-7
clone_size: many
cdr3_aa: ASRKDRVGRLSYEQY

v_call: TRBV28
j_call: TRBJ1-5
clone_size: -
cdr3_aa: ASSLYRVQGNQPQH

v_call: TRBV6-5
j_call: TRBJ2-7
clone_size: few
cdr3_aa: ASSYIGVNRDEQY

v_call: TRBV4-1
j_call: TRBJ2-4
clone_size: -
cdr3_aa: ASSPGAGGQLAKNIQY

v_call: TRBV12-3/TRBV12-4
j_call: TRBJ1-1
clone_size: -
cdr3_aa: ASMRQGALNTEAF

v_call: TRBV28
j_call: TRBJ1-1
clone_size: many
cdr3_aa: ASSFRRLNTEAF

v_call: TRBV6-5
j_call: TRBJ1-6
clone_size: many
cdr3_aa: ASKDIYNSPLH

v_call: TRBV20-1
j_call: TRBJ1-2
clone_size: many
cdr3_aa: SALAPRQGAGKNGYT

v_call: TRBV30
j_call: TRBJ1-1
clone_size: -
cdr3_aa: AWSLQGDGAF

v_call: TRBV11-2
j_call: TRBJ1-4
clone_size: many
cdr3_aa: ASSPTGGDEKLF

v_call: TRBV19
j_call: TRBJ1-5
clone_size: -
cdr3_aa: ASSIVLRPLGPQH

v_call: TRBV12-3/TRBV12-4
j_call: TRBJ2-5
clone_size: many
cdr3_aa: ASSLGTTQETQY

v_call: TRBV15
j_call: TRBJ2-7
clone_size: many
cdr3_aa: ATSSPSLTHYEQY

v_call: TRBV6-2/TRBV6-3
j_call: TRBJ2-5
clone_size: -
cdr3_aa: ASSQPWY

v_call: TRBV28
j_call: TRBJ2-5
clone_size: many
cdr3_aa: ASSFWLRGGQETQY

v_call: TRBV6-1
j_call: TRBJ2-4
clone_size: -
cdr3_aa: ASSPWEAGYSKNIQY

v_call: TRBV12-3/TRBV12-4
j_call: TRBJ1-5
clone_size: -
cdr3_aa: ASSLVTGARQPQH

v_call: TRBV6-1
j_call: TRBJ2-7
clone_size: few
cdr3_aa: ASIKPSGTYEQY

v_call: TRBV30
j_call: TRBJ2-2
clone_size: many
cdr3_aa: AWSRVRNTGELF